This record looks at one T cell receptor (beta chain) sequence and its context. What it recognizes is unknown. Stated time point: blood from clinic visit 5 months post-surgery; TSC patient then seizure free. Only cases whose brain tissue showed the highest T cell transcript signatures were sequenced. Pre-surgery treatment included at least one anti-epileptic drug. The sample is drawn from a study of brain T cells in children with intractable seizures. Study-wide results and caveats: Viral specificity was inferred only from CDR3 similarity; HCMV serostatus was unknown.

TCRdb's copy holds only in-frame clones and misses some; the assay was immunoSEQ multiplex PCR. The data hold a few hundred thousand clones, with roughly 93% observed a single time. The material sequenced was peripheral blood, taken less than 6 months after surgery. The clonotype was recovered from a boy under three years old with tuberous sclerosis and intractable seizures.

The CDR3 reads CSASGVDEQFF. CDR3 sequence (DNA): TGCAGTGCTAGCGGGGTTGATGAGCAGTTCTTC. The chain is built from TRBV20-1 and TRBJ2-1; D might be TRBD2 (5 bases). The CDR3 has 11 residues. The V end lost 3 bases, the J end lost 8 bases, and 8 bases lay between the germline ends. The germline V gene encodes CDR1 DFQATT and CDR2 SNEGSKA (reference sequence).